This T cell receptor beta chain was identified during a study of T cell repertoires in cytomegalovirus infection. TCRdb independently ran MiXCR on the reads; one entry per CDR3 protein. In the table there are under 350,000 distinct CDR3 sequences, 9.5% of which are singletons. CDR3 size: 15 residues. V shed 5 bases and J 4 bases; nucleotides not matched to a gene: 7. Per germline, CDR1 SGHVT and CDR2 SQSDAQ. Study outcomes and limitations: CMV-specific HLA-C-restricted TCR beta clonotypes dominated the ex vivo response.

As for this clonotype: Its specificity is unknown.

The clonotype was recovered from a human donor in good health (CMV status not recorded). Some clones in this sample may be carry-over from other donors' samples. The chain couples TRBV7-4 to TRBJ1-1; 10 nucleotides align to TRBD1. Sequenced sample: PBMCs. The CDR3 nucleotides read TGTGCCAGCAGCCCAGACAGGGGGCGATCCACTGAAGCTTTCTTT. Protein: CASSPDRGRSTEAFF.